These T cell receptor beta chains were read from a single sample in a study of T cells in Graves' hyperthyroidism and ophthalmopathy. MiXCR, applied by TCRdb to the multiplex PCR reads, yields one record per CDR3 protein. The data contain 450,000 to 650,000 distinct CDR3 sequences, approximately 17% of them singletons. The source material was blood. The receptors were sampled from a woman in her late teens or twenties with Graves' ophthalmopathy. Both conserved end residues are part of each CDR3. D genes are given only for firm matches. Clone sizes are given selectively: once, few, many, or a class where the clone is expanded.

V,size,D,J,length,DNA,CDR3
TRBV11-2,many,-,TRBJ2-7,16,TGTGCCAGCAGCTTTCTCATCGCCGGGACGGCCTACGAGCAGTACTTC,CASSFLIAGTAYEQYF
TRBV7-9,many,TRBD2,TRBJ2-1,15,TGTGCCAGACGGCCCTTAGCGGGCCCCGGGGTCGAGCAGTTCTTC,CARRPLAGPGVEQFF
TRBV28,many,-,TRBJ2-5,14,TGTGCCAGCGCTTCCGGGGGCCTTGGAGAGACCCAGTACTTC,CASASGGLGETQYF
TRBV7-9,-,TRBD1,TRBJ1-2,16,TGTGCCAGCAGTCCAATGACAGGGCATTCCGACTATGGCTACACCTTC,CASSPMTGHSDYGYTF
TRBV7-2,many,TRBD1,TRBJ1-6,14,TGTGCCAGCAGCTTGGGACAGATTAATTCACCCCTCCACTTT,CASSLGQINSPLHF
TRBV28,many,-,TRBJ1-6,15,TGTGCCAGCAGTTTAGCCTTCTCCTATAATTCACCCCTCCACTTT,CASSLAFSYNSPLHF
TRBV6-2/TRBV6-3,many,TRBD2,TRBJ2-1,14,TGTGCCAGCGATCGGCTAGCGGGAGCCAATGAGCAGTTCTTC,CASDRLAGANEQFF
TRBV2,once,-,TRBJ2-1,15,TGTGCCCGCAGTTTACATGCAGGGTCGTCCGATGAGCAGTTCTTC,CARSLHAGSSDEQFF
TRBV11-1,many,TRBD2,TRBJ2-7,15,TGTGCCAGCAGCTGGACTAGCGGGGCTGACTACGAGCAGTACTTC,CASSWTSGADYEQYF
TRBV6-1,-,TRBD2,TRBJ2-1,12,TGTGCCAGCAGACATCGGGGGGATGAGCAGTTCTTC,CASRHRGDEQFF
TRBV5-1,-,TRBD1,TRBJ2-7,15,TGCGCCAGCAGCGTGGACAGGGCCCAGAACTACGAGCAGTACTTC,CASSVDRAQNYEQYF
TRBV7-7,few,-,TRBJ2-3,15,TGTGCTAGCAGCTTAGAACCGGGAAAAACAGATACGCAGTATTTT,CASSLEPGKTDTQYF
TRBV7-3,-,-,TRBJ2-1,16,TGTGCCAGCAGCTTAAGGTCCGGTCCCCCCGGGGATGAGCAGTTCTTC,CASSLRSGPPGDEQFF
TRBV2,many,TRBD1,TRBJ1-5,14,TGTGCCAGCAGAGAACAGGGGGCAGGGCAGCCCCAGCATTTT,CASREQGAGQPQHF
TRBV6-1,-,TRBD2,TRBJ2-7,16,TGTGCCAGCAGCCGGTCCGCGGGAGGGCCTAGCTACGAGCAGTACTTC,CASSRSAGGPSYEQYF
TRBV4-3,-,TRBD2,TRBJ2-5,19,TGCGCCAGCAGCCAAACTAGCGGACTAGCGGGATTTCAGGAAGAGACCCAGTACTTC,CASSQTSGLAGFQEETQYF
TRBV7-2,-,TRBD1,TRBJ1-6,16,TGTGCCAGCAGCGGAGCCGGGACAGGGCTGAATTCACCCCTCCACTTT,CASSGAGTGLNSPLHF
TRBV6-5,-,-,TRBJ1-1,13,TGTGCCAGCAGTTACAGGGAATACGCAGAAGCTTTCTTT,CASSYREYAEAFF
TRBV11-2,many,-,TRBJ2-3,16,TGTGCCAGCAGCTTGAGGGGGACTCCGTCCACAGATACGCAGTATTTT,CASSLRGTPSTDTQYF
TRBV2,many,-,TRBJ1-1,11,TGTGCCAGCGGGACTTACACTGAAGCTTTCTTT,CASGTYTEAFF
TRBV27,few,-,TRBJ2-1,15,TGTGCCAGCAGTTTGTCGGGGGCGCGGGGGAATGAGCAGTTCTTC,CASSLSGARGNEQFF
TRBV6-2/TRBV6-3,-,TRBD2,TRBJ2-1,14,TGTGCCAGCAGTTACAGAGCGGGAGGTAGTGAGCAGTTCTTC,CASSYRAGGSEQFF
TRBV7-8,many,-,TRBJ2-1,15,TGTGCCAGCAGTCAGGCCACAGGGTTTTACGGTGAGCAGTTCTTC,CASSQATGFYGEQFF
TRBV28,many,-,TRBJ1-1,13,TGTGCCAGCAGTTTCGGGGGGAGGACTGAAGCTTTCTTT,CASSFGGRTEAFF
TRBV5-1,few,-,TRBJ1-2,16,TGCGCCAGCAGTTACGGACTTTCGGACAATAACTATGGCTACACCTTC,CASSYGLSDNNYGYTF
TRBV6-1,few,-,TRBJ1-2,14,TGTGCCAGCAGTGGCTGGGTCCACACGGAGGGCTACACCTTC,CASSGWVHTEGYTF
TRBV3-1,few,-,TRBJ2-3,16,TGTGCCAGCAGCCAAGCCCCTGGTACAGGACGGGATACGCAGTATTTT,CASSQAPGTGRDTQYF
TRBV4-2,-,-,TRBJ2-2,15,TGTGCCAGCAGCCAAGAGTGGGGGGACACCGGGGAGCTGTTTTTT,CASSQEWGDTGELFF
TRBV13,few,TRBD1,TRBJ2-7,15,TGTGCCAGCAGCGTAACCGGGACAGCCACCTACGAGCAGTACTTC,CASSVTGTATYEQYF
TRBV5-8,few,-,TRBJ2-4,16,TGTGCCAGCAGCTTGGGGGCAGGTGTAGCCAAAAACATTCAGTACTTC,CASSLGAGVAKNIQYF
TRBV5-6,many,TRBD1,TRBJ2-1,16,TGTGCCAGCAGCGAGACAGGGGGAAGCTCCTACAATGAGCAGTTCTTC,CASSETGGSSYNEQFF
TRBV18,many,TRBD2,TRBJ2-5,16,TGTGCCAGCTCAAGGAGCGGGGGGGCCGATGGAGAGACCCAGTACTTC,CASSRSGGADGETQYF
TRBV20-1,-,TRBD1,TRBJ1-5,16,TGCAGTGCGGGGGGATCGGGGACAGGGAATCATCAGCCCCAGCATTTT,CSAGGSGTGNHQPQHF
TRBV12-3/TRBV12-4,-,-,TRBJ2-6,15,TGTGCCAGCAGTTTTGCAGGGGCTGGGGCCAACGTCCTGACTTTC,CASSFAGAGANVLTF
TRBV7-2,many,TRBD2,TRBJ2-7,14,TGTGCCAGCACCGAACCGGGACTAACCTACGAGCAGTACTTC,CASTEPGLTYEQYF
TRBV5-1,many,-,TRBJ1-6,9,TGCGCCAGCAGCTCCCTCCTCCACTTT,CASSSLLHF
TRBV2,few,-,TRBJ1-5,14,TGTGCCTCCCTCGGGCAAGGCGGCAATCAGCCCCAGCATTTT,CASLGQGGNQPQHF
TRBV7-3,few,TRBD1,TRBJ1-2,14,TGTGCCAGCAGTCGCGACAGGGCAGGGGGGGACTACACCTTC,CASSRDRAGGDYTF
TRBV9,few,-,TRBJ2-2,15,TGTGCCAGCAGCGTAGGCCCCCAGAACACCGGGGAGCTGTTTTTT,CASSVGPQNTGELFF
TRBV5-1,many,TRBD2,TRBJ2-1,16,TGCGCCAGCAGCTTATCTTCCCGACTAGCAAACAATGAGCAGTTCTTC,CASSLSSRLANNEQFF
TRBV4-1,few,-,TRBJ2-3,17,TGCGCCAGCAGCCTTCCTCCATCCAGGGCGGGAACAGATACGCAGTATTTT,CASSLPPSRAGTDTQYF
TRBV7-2,many,-,TRBJ2-7,14,TGTGCCAGCAGCTTAGCGCCGTTGCCCTACGAGCAGTACTTC,CASSLAPLPYEQYF
TRBV7-3,-,TRBD2,TRBJ2-1,18,TGTGCCAGCAGCTTAACGTCACTAGCGGGGGATCCAGGCAATGAGCAGTTCTTC,CASSLTSLAGDPGNEQFF